This passage covers 10 T cell receptor beta chains from one sample sequenced in a study of regulatory T cells in long-lasting Graves disease. Noted time point: newly diagnosed GD, antithyroid drugs for less than 3 months. The TCR library was made from RNA extracted from PBMCs. To make TCR beta libraries, researchers used iRepertoire HTBI primers and Arm-PCR of CDR3 regions. TCRdb re-derived calls from the multiplex PCR reads in MiXCR, one entry per CDR3 protein. The table has about 610,000 distinct CDR3 sequences, roughly 15% seen once; the top ten hold 12%. Another study also made use of these data, one on T cells in Graves' hyperthyroidism and ophthalmopathy.

This sample comprised peripheral blood mononuclear cells (PBMCs), obtained at new diagnosis, from a patient treated with antithyroid drugs. The source of these receptors is a young man with Graves disease.

This clonotype was recorded a few times. The chain links TRBV19 to TRBJ2-7, with D hard to call. The CDR3 covers 16 residues. Trimming stripped 4 bases from V and 0 bases from J, with 16 bases between. Germline V gene lookup returns CDR1 LNHDA and CDR2 SQIVND (reference sequence). This CDR3 is CASSSRRVPSSYEQYF. Here the CDR3 DNA reads TGTGCCAGTAGTAGCCGAAGGGTTCCCTCCTCCTACGAGCAGTACTTC.

This clonotype was found many times. This chain joins TRBV28 and TRBJ1-2, with D tentatively TRBD1 (6 bases). Germline lookup yields CDR1 MDHEN and CDR2 SYDVKM. The length of the CDR3 is 14 residues. V lost 6 bases and J 8 bases, leaving 19 bases between the germline ends. DNA for the CDR3: TGTGCCAGCAGCAACCCATCGAGGGGGAACGGCTACACCTTC. This translates into CASSNPSRGNGYTF.

This clonotype was picked up many times. The chain has TRBV6-9 and TRBJ2-7, with a possible D match to TRBD1 (5 bases). V was cut by 3 bases and J by 2 bases, with 11 bases left in between. The CDR3 consists of 14 residues. Germline V CDR1 and CDR2: MNHGY, SVAAGI. The CDR3 DNA sequence: TGTGCCAGCAGTTACTCTGCAGGGACCTACGAGCAGTACTTC. Translation: CASSYSAGTYEQYF.

This clonotype was found many times. V usage is TRBV11-2 and J usage is TRBJ2-1; 8 nucleotides line up with TRBD2. With V trimmed by 1 base and J by 6 bases, 2 bases remained unmatched. The CDR3 has 14 amino acids. In germline, CDR1 is SGHAT, CDR2 FQNNGV. CDR3 DNA sequence: TGTGCCAGCAGCTTAGCGGGAGGGCGCAATGAGCAGTTCTTC. This codes for CASSLAGGRNEQFF.

This sequence joins TRBV7-8 and TRBJ1-5; 7 bases are shared with TRBD1. CDR1 is SGHVS, CDR2 FQNEAQ, per germline. The CDR3 has 15 residues. Trimming cost V 1 base and J 6 bases; bases outside gene matches: 6. CDR3 in amino acids: CASSLVSTGRQPQHF. CDR3 DNA sequence: TGTGCCAGCAGCTTAGTTTCGACAGGGCGTCAGCCCCAGCATTTT.

This sequence joins TRBV4-1 and TRBJ2-3, with D tentatively TRBD2 (5 bases). V was cut by 1 base and J by 2 bases, with 7 bases left in between. Germline V CDR1 and CDR2: MGHRA, YSYEKL. The CDR3 is made up of 14 amino acids. CDR3 sequence (DNA): TGCGCCAGCAGCCAAGTGGGAGTCACAGATACGCAGTATTTT. It encodes CASSQVGVTDTQYF.

This clonotype was seen many times. The chain is built from TRBV2 and TRBJ1-5; D is ambiguous. This CDR3 contains 12 residues. V lost 6 bases and J 7 bases, leaving 10 bases between the germline ends. Germline values: CDR1 SNHLY, CDR2 FYNNEI. This chain's CDR3 is CASRGWAQPQHF. As DNA, the CDR3 is TGTGCCAGCAGAGGTTGGGCCCAGCCCCAGCATTTT.

This clonotype has a count of ten or more. The chain is built from TRBV3-1 and TRBJ2-7, with unresolved D. Trimming shortened V by 5 bases and J by 3 bases, and 8 bases separated the two germline ends. Germline CDR1 is LGHDT and CDR2 is YNNKEL (reference sequence). This CDR3 comprises 12 residues. The CDR3 DNA reads TGTGCCAGCAGCTCACTTAGCTACGAGCAGTACTTC. Translation: CASSSLSYEQYF.

As to this clonotype: Just one base apart from a much larger clone, this may be a read error. This chain links TRBV11-1 with TRBJ2-1; 11 nucleotides line up with TRBD2. Germline loops: CDR1 SGHAT, CDR2 FQDESV (reference sequence). The CDR3 extends over 15 amino acids. DNA of the CDR3: TGTGCCAGCAGCTTAGGGCTAGCGGGAGGCGATGAGCAGCTCTTC. Translating gives CASSLGLAGGDEQLF. The complete variable domain, with remaining parts taken from reference TRBV11-1 and TRBJ2-1, reads EAEVAQSPRYKITEKSQAVAFWCDPISGHATLYWYRQILGQGPELLVQFQDESVVDDSQLPKDRFSAERLKGVDSTLKIQPAELGDSAMYLCASSLGLAGGDEQLFGPGTRLTVL.

This clonotype was picked up a small number of times. This chain links TRBV5-5 with TRBJ1-1, with 10 bases lining up with TRBD1. The junction had 10 bases not matched to a gene; V was cut back by 4 bases and J by 4 bases. The CDR3 has 16 residues. The germline V gene has CDR1 SGHKS and CDR2 YYEKEE (reference sequence). The CDR3 loop is CASSQDRGPLSTEAFF. CDR3 DNA sequence: TGTGCCAGCAGCCAAGACAGGGGGCCCCTAAGCACTGAAGCTTTCTTT.